This TCR beta chain was sequenced during a study of T cell changes during pregnancy in multiple sclerosis. Germline values: CDR1 SGHDT, CDR2 YYEEEE. The CDR3 totals 12 residues. V lost 4 bases and J lost 2, with 6 bases in between. Some clones are missing from TCRdb's copy, which holds only in-frame ones; the method was immunoSEQ multiplex PCR. The sample lists 100,000 or so clones, around 94% seen once, with more than 1.5% in the top ten. This clone appeared a single time. This clonotype was obtained from a female donor in good health, enrolled as a control in a pregnancy study. Sequencing used peripheral blood, obtained after pregnancy. V usage is TRBV5-6 and J usage is TRBJ2-5; D gene uncertain. The CDR3 DNA sequence: TGTGCCAGCAGCGGGCAGCAAGAGACCCAGTACTTC. This gives the protein CASSGQQETQYF.